This TCR beta chain was recovered during a study of vaccination and CD4 T cells after COVID-19. Treatment noted: roughly 10-day PBMC culture with coronavirus spike peptide pools or control peptides (ViraFEST assay). With the Oncomine TCR Beta short-read assay, DNA from cultured CD4+ T cells was sequenced. MiXCR, applied by TCRdb to the PCR reads, yields one record per CDR3 protein. Altogether 3,000 to 4,000 distinct CDR3 sequences are present, 24% being singletons, with the ten largest covering around half. This clonotype occurred a few times. Its target is not known. Material: CD4+ T cells from blood, cultured in vitro, obtained after SARS-CoV-2 vaccination. This TCR derives from a human donor who had recovered from COVID-19.

This chain's CDR3 is CASSEGQGADTQYF. In DNA, the CDR3 is TGTGCCAGCAGTGAAGGACAGGGGGCGGATACGCAGTATTTT. The V and J genes are TRBV6-1 and TRBJ2-3; 10 bases map to TRBD1. The trim removed 1 base at V and 6 bases at J, leaving 1 base unmatched. Germline values: CDR1 MNHNS, CDR2 SASEGT. The CDR3 is 14 amino acids.